This T cell receptor (beta chain) is drawn from a study of control samples from healthy donors and cancer patients (dated by TCRdb to about 2020). To note about this clone: No antigen is known for it. Within one base of it there is no much larger clone, and no base qualities were kept.

Libraries were constructed by the immunoSEQ multiplex PCR assay. The clones in this table, taken by TCRdb from immuneACCESS, are in-frame only. Not every clone is retained; where verified, under half of the shortfall comes from an unresolved V gene, and the cause of the rest is unknown. The table for this sample lists about 140,000 clones; 90% to 95% of them were counted only once. The top ten hold about 12% of the sample. The V and J ends are trimmed by 1 base and 2 bases, leaving 15 bases between them. Based on the germline V gene, the CDR1 and CDR2 sequences are KGHSH and LQKENI. The CDR3 spans 17 residues, from the cysteine through the phenylalanine. The retained sequence is limited to the CDR3, 51 bases, with the frame set at the first base.

Recombination linked TRBV18 to TRBJ2-1, with a tentative D gene TRBD1 over 6 matching bases. This sequence was found in a man aged 40-49 years in good health. What was sequenced was blood. The CDR3 loop reads CASSPLQGSLTYNEQFF. The DNA is as follows: TGTGCCAGCTCACCACTACAGGGCTCATTAACCTACAATGAGCAGTTCTTC.